The text below deals with one T cell receptor beta chain. Germline CDR1 is DFQATT and CDR2 is SNEGSKA (reference sequence). CDR3 length equals 14 residues. V dropped 5 bases and J dropped 8 bases, with 21 bases sitting between them. This sample is drawn from a study of blood T cells in healthy people across ages. It was with a sample-barcoded 5' primer and a J-beta primer mix that a second PCR of about 6 to 12 cycles was run. Each CDR3 protein gets one entry after TCRdb re-called the 5' RACE reads with MiXCR. The sample contains roughly 2 million distinct CDR3 sequences, about 50% of which appear only once.

This TCR was sampled from a woman between 40 and 50 years old in good health. The chain combines TRBV20-1 with TRBJ1-2; TRBD1 is a possible D gene (6 bases). The specimen sequenced was blood. CDR3 amino acids: CSAEIGQLSYGYTF. CDR3 nucleotide sequence: TGCAGTGCTGAAATCGGACAGCTAAGTTACGGCTACACCTTC.